The 27 T cell receptor beta chains presented below share a single source sample, sequenced in a study of T cell changes during pregnancy in multiple sclerosis. Sequencing was performed with immunoSEQ multiplex PCR; in TCRdb, only in-frame clones are kept and a portion is missing. The sample carries 49,000 or so clones, 92% recorded once. The material was CD4+ T cells from peripheral blood mononuclear cells, obtained in the second trimester of pregnancy. Source of these receptors: a female donor in good health, enrolled as a control in a pregnancy study.

The CDR3 spells CASHRVASYEQYF. DNA for the CDR3: TGTGCCAGCCACAGGGTAGCCTCCTACGAGCAGTACTTC. The rearrangement uses TRBV2 and TRBJ2-7; D may be TRBD1 (6 bases). The germline V gene encodes CDR1 SNHLY and CDR2 FYNNEI. The CDR3 is 13 residues long. Trimming pared 8 bases from V and 0 bases from J, leaving 11 bases between.

The CDR3 nucleotides are TGTGCCAGCAGCTTTAGGGGTAGCAATCAGCCCCAGCATTTT. Protein product: CASSFRGSNQPQHF. This chain uses TRBV7-9 with TRBJ1-5, with D possibly matching TRBD1 (5 bases). Deletions cut 3 bases from V and 0 bases from J, with 6 bases between. This CDR3 comprises 14 residues. CDR1 is SEHNR and CDR2 is FQNEAQ in the germline V gene (reference sequence). The entire variable domain, with the rest obtained from reference TRBV7-9 and TRBJ1-5, is as follows: DTGVSQNPRHKITKRGQNVTFRCDPISEHNRLYWYRQTLGQGPEFLTYFQNEAQLEKSRLLSDRFSAERPKGSFSTLEIQRTEQGDSAMYLCASSFRGSNQPQHFGDGTRLSIL.

This chain links TRBV7-2 with TRBJ2-3; 9 bases are a match to TRBD2. The J segment lost 5 bases and the V segment lost 5 bases, leaving 8 bases of the junction unmatched. This CDR3 spans 15 amino acids. Germline loops: CDR1 SGHTA, CDR2 FQGNSA. The CDR3 is CASSRSGGSGDTQYF. CDR3 bases: TGTGCCAGCAGCCGTAGCGGGGGTTCAGGAGATACGCAGTATTTT. The variable domain in full, completed from reference TRBV7-2 and TRBJ2-3, reads GAGVSQSPSNKVTEKGKDVELRCDPISGHTALYWYRQSLGQGLEFLIYFQGNSAPDKSGLPSDRFSAERTGGSVSTLTIQRTQQEDSAVYLCASSRSGGSGDTQYFGPGTRLTVL.

This rearrangement joins TRBV30 to TRBJ1-2; perhaps TRBD1 as D (5 bases). V gave up 8 bases and J gave up 4 bases, with 20 bases separating them. The CDR3 contains 14 residues. Germline assignment: CDR1 GTSNPN and CDR2 SVGIG (reference sequence). The CDR3 DNA reads as TGTGCCCTAGGCCGCCAGAGCGACAGCTATGGCTACACCTTC. Amino acid sequence: CALGRQSDSYGYTF.

This clone was seen a few times. The chain employs TRBV28 and TRBJ2-7, with TRBD1 matching 7 bases. Germline values: CDR1 MDHEN, CDR2 SYDVKM. The junction had 10 bases not matched to a gene; V was cut back by 5 bases and J by 0 bases. This CDR3 contains 16 residues. This CDR3 reads CASSHNRGSSSYEQYF. CDR3 sequence (DNA): TGTGCCAGCAGTCACAACAGGGGTTCCAGCTCCTACGAGCAGTACTTC.

The CDR3 here is CAWSMGRGWSGANVLTF. Written as DNA, the CDR3 is TGTGCCTGGAGTATGGGCAGGGGATGGTCTGGGGCCAACGTCCTGACTTTC. The chain uses TRBV30 and TRBJ2-6, with D perhaps matching TRBD1 (6 bases). Germline V gene data show CDR1 as GTSNPN and CDR2 as SVGIG (reference sequence). This CDR3 spans 17 amino acids. The V and J ends lost 2 bases and 1 base respectively, with 15 bases between them.

Only one count was recorded for this clone. J is TRBJ2-2 and V is TRBV5-1, with D perhaps TRBD1 (5 bases). This CDR3 is 15 amino acids long. Trimming pared 3 bases from V and 1 base from J, leaving 10 bases between. CDR1 SGHRS and CDR2 YFSETQ come from the germline V gene. The CDR3 coding sequence is TGCGCCAGCAGCTCCGGACACCTGAACACCGGGGAGCTGTTTTTT. Amino acids: CASSSGHLNTGELFF.

The V gene is TRBV10-3, the J gene TRBJ2-7; TRBD1 aligns across 9 bases. CDR1 and CDR2 from the germline V gene are ENHRY and SYGVKD. Trimming removed 4 bases from V and 2 bases from J; junction bases left unmatched: 3. The CDR3 runs to 14 residues. CDR3 in amino acids: CAISVGQGPYEQYF. CDR3 DNA: TGTGCCATCAGTGTAGGACAGGGGCCCTACGAGCAGTACTTC.

The chain carries TRBV6-6 and TRBJ1-3; TRBD1 might be the D (6 bases). This CDR3 is 16 amino acids long. V was shortened by 7 bases and J by 4 bases, with 20 bases between the two germline ends. Germline CDR1 is MNHNY and CDR2 is SVGAGI (reference sequence). CDR3 protein: CASINSGTPIGNTIYF. The CDR3 DNA reads as TGTGCCAGCATAAACTCCGGGACACCTATCGGAAACACCATATATTTT.

In its sample, this clone was seen once. The rearrangement uses TRBV19 and TRBJ2-2, with 8 bases lining up with TRBD1. This CDR3 region has 14 residues. Trimming at V came to 7 bases and at J to 6 bases, leaving 7 bases not matched to a gene. Germline V gene lookup returns CDR1 LNHDA and CDR2 SQIVND (reference sequence). The CDR3 loop is CASTTRGPPGELFF. The CDR3 coding sequence is TGTGCCAGTACCACCAGGGGGCCCCCCGGGGAGCTGTTTTTT.

The J gene is TRBJ2-3, the V gene TRBV29-1; D is possibly TRBD2 (5 bases). Germline V gene data show CDR1 as SQVTM and CDR2 as ANQGSEA. The CDR3 totals 13 residues. V was cut by 4 bases and J by 0 bases, with 8 bases left in between. The DNA of the CDR3 is TGCAGCGTTGGTGGGAGAAGCACAGATACGCAGTATTTT. Amino acids: CSVGGRSTDTQYF.

The gene calls are TRBV30 and TRBJ2-1, with 11 nucleotides matching TRBD2. The V gene's germline CDR1 is GTSNPN and CDR2 SVGIG (reference sequence). This CDR3 contains 16 residues. The V segment lost 3 bases and the J segment 9 bases; nucleotides outside the gene matches: 13. The CDR3 spells CAWRVQVAGGRVEQFF. CDR3 sequence (DNA): TGTGCCTGGAGAGTTCAGGTAGCGGGGGGGCGGGTTGAGCAGTTCTTC.

Points on this clone: Other DNA sequences in this sample translate to the same CDR3. The rearrangement links TRBV7-2 to TRBJ1-2; TRBD1 matches at 8 bases. Trimming took 4 bases from V and 10 from J; bases not matched to a gene: 8. Germline assignment: CDR1 SGHTA and CDR2 FQGNSA. The CDR3 has 13 residues. This chain's CDR3 is CASSSSTGGDYTF. The CDR3 DNA follows: TGTGCCAGCAGCTCAAGTACAGGGGGTGACTACACCTTC.

This sequence joins TRBV5-1 and TRBJ2-7; 7 bases agree with TRBD2. The CDR3 sequence is 14 residues long. The V gene end was trimmed by 4 bases and the J gene end by 6 bases; junction bases not matched to a gene: 10. Germline lookup yields CDR1 SGHRS and CDR2 YFSETQ. This chain's CDR3 is CASSASSGGVEQYF. The CDR3 DNA reads TGCGCCAGCAGCGCCTCGTCGGGAGGCGTCGAGCAGTACTTC.

The DNA for the CDR3 is TGCGCCAGCAGCCAAGTTCCTGGGGGGGGGTCCTACAATGAGCAGTTCTTC. The encoded protein is CASSQVPGGGSYNEQFF. The chain combines TRBV4-1 with TRBJ2-1, with 7 bases identical to TRBD2. This CDR3 has 17 residues. CDR1 and CDR2 (germline): MGHRA, YSYEKL. V was clipped by 1 base and J by 1 base; unmatched bases: 7.

This chain links TRBV7-2 with TRBJ2-6; possibly TRBD2 for D (6 bases). Trimming pared 0 bases from V and 4 bases from J, leaving 13 bases between. The CDR3 length is 17 residues. Germline V lookup: CDR1 SGHTA, CDR2 FQGNSA. The CDR3 reads CASSLAVSGRGANVLTF. CDR3 bases: TGTGCCAGCAGCTTAGCGGTATCAGGGAGGGGGGCCAACGTCCTGACTTTC.

The chain employs TRBV19 and TRBJ2-3; weak D call: TRBD1 (6 bases). Trimming cost V 5 bases and J 1 base, with 13 bases left between them. The CDR3 loop spans 15 amino acids. CDR1 is LNHDA and CDR2 is SQIVND in the germline V gene (reference sequence). The CDR3 protein is CASSQTGPGTDTQYF. The CDR3 bases are TGTGCCAGTAGTCAGACAGGCCCCGGCACAGATACGCAGTATTTT.

The chain employs TRBV10-3 and TRBJ2-4, with 8 positions matching TRBD2. Germline lookup yields CDR1 ENHRY and CDR2 SYGVKD. CDR3 length: 14 amino acids. V gave up 5 bases and J gave up 5 bases; unmatched junction bases: 5. CDR3 nucleotides: TGTGCCATCAGTTCAAGCGGGGGCCAAAACATTCAGTACTTC. Amino acid sequence: CAISSSGGQNIQYF.

The chain joins TRBV7-8 to TRBJ2-1; TRBD2 might be the D (6 bases). Trimming stripped 0 bases from V and 5 bases from J, with 8 bases between. The length of the CDR3 is 14 residues. Germline CDR1 SGHVS, CDR2 FQNEAQ. The CDR3, as DNA: TGTGCCAGCAGCTTAGCGGGAGGCCACAATGAGCAGTTCTTC. Protein: CASSLAGGHNEQFF.

V gene TRBV5-4 combines with J gene TRBJ1-6; 7 bases agree with TRBD1. The CDR3 has 15 amino acids. V lost 3 bases to trimming and J lost 9 bases; unmatched junction nucleotides: 9. Germline CDR1 is SGHNT and CDR2 is YYREEE (reference sequence). This CDR3 is CASSSRQGSSSPLHF. DNA for the CDR3: TGTGCCAGCAGCTCAAGACAGGGATCGAGTTCACCCCTCCACTTT.

CDR3 residues: CASSLVWTGVREQFF. CDR3 sequence (DNA): TGTGCCAGCAGCTTAGTTTGGACAGGGGTCCGTGAGCAGTTCTTC. The rearrangement links TRBV7-2 to TRBJ2-1, with 9 bases aligning to TRBD1. CDR1 SGHTA and CDR2 FQGNSA come from the germline V gene. CDR3 length: 15 amino acids. Losses at the gene ends were 1 base for V and 9 bases for J; bases not matched to a gene: 7.

The rearrangement uses TRBV6-1 and TRBJ1-2; D is unclear. V was clipped by 4 bases and J by 8 bases, with 14 bases between them. CDR1 is MNHNS and CDR2 is SASEGT in the germline V gene. The CDR3 totals 13 residues. For the CDR3, the DNA is TGTGCCAGCAGTGCCACGTGGGCGGGGGGCTACACCTTC. Translated: CASSATWAGGYTF.

V and J are TRBV7-9 and TRBJ1-1, with D maybe TRBD1 (5 bases). Germline V gene sequence: CDR1 SEHNR, CDR2 FQNEAQ (reference sequence). Deletions cut 5 bases from V and 4 bases from J, with 14 bases between. The CDR3 totals 14 residues. The CDR3 loop reads CASSRGSGGTEAFF. In DNA form, the CDR3 reads TGTGCCAGCAGCCGAGGTTCGGGGGGCACTGAAGCTTTCTTT.

This chain joins TRBV11-3 and TRBJ2-7; a weak D match, TRBD2 (5 bases). The germline V and J ends were trimmed by 3 bases and 4 bases, with 13 bases remaining between them. The V gene's germline CDR1 is SGHNT and CDR2 YENEEA. The CDR3 is 14 amino acids. CDR3 protein: CASSLGTSPYEQYF. The CDR3 region has the DNA TGTGCCAGCAGCTTGGGAACTAGTCCGTACGAGCAGTACTTC.

This CDR3 reads CASSPSIANYGYTF. CDR3 in DNA: TGTGCCAGTAGTCCCTCGATAGCGAACTATGGCTACACCTTC. The genes are TRBV19 and TRBJ1-2; D not resolved. There are 14 residues in the CDR3. V was trimmed by 5 bases and J by 2 bases, leaving 12 bases between them. Germline assignment: CDR1 LNHDA and CDR2 SQIVND (reference sequence).

The rearrangement links TRBV6-5 to TRBJ2-4; D may be TRBD1 (5 bases). From germline, CDR1 is MNHEY and CDR2 SVGAGI. V was shortened by 0 bases and J by 0 bases, with 6 bases between the two germline ends. This CDR3 comprises 15 residues. The chain's CDR3 is CASSYSRVAKNIQYF. CDR3 nucleotide sequence: TGTGCCAGCAGTTACTCCAGGGTAGCCAAAAACATTCAGTACTTC.

V usage is TRBV5-4 and J usage is TRBJ1-1, with no clear D. The length of the CDR3 is 13 residues. Germline lookup yields CDR1 SGHNT and CDR2 YYREEE (reference sequence). The V gene lost 4 bases and the J gene lost 0 bases, with 7 bases spanning the gap. In nucleotides, the CDR3 is TGTGCCAGCAGCCCCCACTTGAACACTGAAGCTTTCTTT. Translation: CASSPHLNTEAFF.